This T cell receptor (beta chain) came from a study of a mutant IDH1 vaccine in newly diagnosed glioma. Study background: Patients got their first vaccination 4-6 weeks after radiotherapy alone, or with temozolomide cycles.

The CDR3 length is 14 residues. Trimming took off 6 bases at V and 4 bases at J, with 12 bases between the two ends. Germline assignment: CDR1 SGHAT and CDR2 FQNNGV. As to time point: week 23, last vaccination. It was 300 ug of mutant IDH1 20-mer peptide that made up each vaccine dose, given with topical imiquimod. The method was immunoSEQ multiplex PCR; TCRdb's version includes in-frame clones alone and lacks a portion of them. The table has about 55,000 clones, about four fifths seen once. To note about this clone: The antigen is unknown.

The origin of this receptor is a man aged 35-49 years with glioma. Material: PBMCs, obtained from a glioma patient whose treatment included an IDH1 peptide vaccine. The chain carries TRBV11-2 and TRBJ2-2, with D maybe TRBD1 (6 bases). The CDR3 DNA follows: TGTGCCAGCAGGGGACACATGGGCACCGGGGAGCTGTTTTTT. Translation gives CASRGHMGTGELFF.